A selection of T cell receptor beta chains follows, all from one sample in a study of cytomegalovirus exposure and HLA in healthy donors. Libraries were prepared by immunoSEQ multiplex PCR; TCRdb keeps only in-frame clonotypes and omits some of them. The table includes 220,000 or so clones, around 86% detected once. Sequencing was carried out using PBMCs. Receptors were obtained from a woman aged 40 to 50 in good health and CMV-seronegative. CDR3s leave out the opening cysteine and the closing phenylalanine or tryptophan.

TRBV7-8 ASSFVDKDYGYT
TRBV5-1 ASSFNRDSYTGELF
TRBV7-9 ASSLSGGLYEQY
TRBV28 ASSLGQGNKGTEAF
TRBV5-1 ASRILGQSNTEAF
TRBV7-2 ASSATAYEQY
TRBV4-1 ASSPRLSGQETQY
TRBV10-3 AISESGGSGNTIY
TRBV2 ASSGGAGRAAEAF
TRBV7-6 ASSPGQGDYGYT